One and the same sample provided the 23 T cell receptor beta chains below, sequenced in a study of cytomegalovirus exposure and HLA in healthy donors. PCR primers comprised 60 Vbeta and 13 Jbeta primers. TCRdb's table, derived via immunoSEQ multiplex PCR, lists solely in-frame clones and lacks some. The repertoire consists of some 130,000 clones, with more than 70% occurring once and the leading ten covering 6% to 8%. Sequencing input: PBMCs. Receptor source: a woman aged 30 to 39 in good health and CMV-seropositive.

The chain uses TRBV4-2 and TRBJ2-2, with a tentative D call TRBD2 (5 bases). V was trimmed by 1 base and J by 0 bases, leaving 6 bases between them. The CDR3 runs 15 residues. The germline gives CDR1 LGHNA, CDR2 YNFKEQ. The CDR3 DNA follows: TGTGCCAGCAGCCAAGCACTAGCGAACACCGGGGAGCTGTTTTTT. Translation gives CASSQALANTGELFF.

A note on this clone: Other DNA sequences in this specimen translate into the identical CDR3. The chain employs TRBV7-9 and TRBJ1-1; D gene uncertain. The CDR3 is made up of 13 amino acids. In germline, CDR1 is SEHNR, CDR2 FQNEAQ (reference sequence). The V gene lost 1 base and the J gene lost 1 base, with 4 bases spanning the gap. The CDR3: CASSLGENTEAFF. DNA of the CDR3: TGTGCCAGCAGCTTAGGCGAGAACACTGAAGCTTTCTTT.

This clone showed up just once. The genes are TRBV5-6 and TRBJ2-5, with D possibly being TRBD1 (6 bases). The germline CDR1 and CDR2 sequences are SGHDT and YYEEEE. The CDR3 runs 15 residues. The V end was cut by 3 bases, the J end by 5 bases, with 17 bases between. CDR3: CASSSTNTGMETQYF. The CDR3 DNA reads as TGTGCCAGCAGCTCCACCAATACAGGGATGGAGACCCAGTACTTC.

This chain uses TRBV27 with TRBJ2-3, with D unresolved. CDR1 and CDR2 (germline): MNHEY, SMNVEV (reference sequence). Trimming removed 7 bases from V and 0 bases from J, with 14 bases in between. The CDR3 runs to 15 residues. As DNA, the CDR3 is TGTGCCAGCACCCCCCTCGCGGCGAGCACAGATACGCAGTATTTT. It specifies CASTPLAASTDTQYF.

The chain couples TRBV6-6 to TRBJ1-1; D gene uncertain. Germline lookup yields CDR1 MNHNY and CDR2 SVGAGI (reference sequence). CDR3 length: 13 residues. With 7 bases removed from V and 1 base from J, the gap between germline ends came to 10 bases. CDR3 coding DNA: TGTGCCAGCAACTCCGCGGGGAACACTGAAGCTTTCTTT. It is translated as CASNSAGNTEAFF.

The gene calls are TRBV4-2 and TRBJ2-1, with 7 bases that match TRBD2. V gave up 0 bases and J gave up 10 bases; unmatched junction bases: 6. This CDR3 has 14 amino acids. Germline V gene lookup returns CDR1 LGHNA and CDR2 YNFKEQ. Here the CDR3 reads CASSQDLLAMEQFF. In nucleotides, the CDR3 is TGTGCCAGCAGCCAAGATTTACTAGCGATGGAGCAGTTCTTC.

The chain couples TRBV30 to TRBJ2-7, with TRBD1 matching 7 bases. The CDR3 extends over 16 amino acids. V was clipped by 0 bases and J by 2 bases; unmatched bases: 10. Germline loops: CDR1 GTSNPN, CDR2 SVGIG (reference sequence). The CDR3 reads CAWSVHRTGLPYEQYF. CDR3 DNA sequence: TGTGCCTGGAGTGTACACCGGACAGGCCTCCCCTACGAGCAGTACTTC.

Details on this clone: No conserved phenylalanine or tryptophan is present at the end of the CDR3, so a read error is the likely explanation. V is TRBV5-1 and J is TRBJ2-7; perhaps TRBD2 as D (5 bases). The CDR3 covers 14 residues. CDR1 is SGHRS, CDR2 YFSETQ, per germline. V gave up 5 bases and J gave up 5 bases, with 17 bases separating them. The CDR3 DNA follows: TGCGCCAGCAGGGACTCCCTCGGTAGTCACGAGCAGTACCTC. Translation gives CASRDSLGSHEQYL.

The CDR3 spells CASMGQGDNEQFF. CDR3 bases: TGTGCCAGCATGGGACAAGGGGACAATGAGCAGTTCTTC. The genes are TRBV25-1 and TRBJ2-1; D is perhaps TRBD1 (6 bases). The CDR3 is 13 residues long. The V end lost 7 bases, the J end lost 5 bases, and 12 bases lay between the germline ends. CDR1 MGHDK and CDR2 SYGVNS come from the germline V gene.

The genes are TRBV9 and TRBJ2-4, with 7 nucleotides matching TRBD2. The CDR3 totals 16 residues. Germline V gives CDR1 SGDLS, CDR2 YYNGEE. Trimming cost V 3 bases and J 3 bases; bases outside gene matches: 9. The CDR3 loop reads CASSAPTSNSKNIQYF. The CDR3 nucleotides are TGTGCCAGCAGCGCACCGACTAGCAATAGCAAAAACATTCAGTACTTC.

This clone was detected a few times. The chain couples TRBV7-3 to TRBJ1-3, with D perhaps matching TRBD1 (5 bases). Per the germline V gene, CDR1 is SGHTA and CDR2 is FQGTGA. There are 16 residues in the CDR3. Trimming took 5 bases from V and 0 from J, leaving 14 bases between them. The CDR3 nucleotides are TGTGCCAGCAGCGCCCGACAGTCCCGCTCTGGAAACACCATATATTTT. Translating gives CASSARQSRSGNTIYF.

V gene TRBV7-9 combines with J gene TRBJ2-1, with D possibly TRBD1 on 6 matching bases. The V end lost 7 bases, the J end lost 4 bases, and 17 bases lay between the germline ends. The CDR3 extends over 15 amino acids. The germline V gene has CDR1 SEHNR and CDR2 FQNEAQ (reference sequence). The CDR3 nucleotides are TGTGCCAGCACCCTTGGGACAACGGTGTACAATGAGCAGTTCTTC. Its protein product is CASTLGTTVYNEQFF.

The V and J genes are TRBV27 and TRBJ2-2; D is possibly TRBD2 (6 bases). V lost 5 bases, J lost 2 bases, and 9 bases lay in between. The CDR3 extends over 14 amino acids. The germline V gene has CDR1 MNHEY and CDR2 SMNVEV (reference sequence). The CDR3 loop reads CASSAGLNTGELFF. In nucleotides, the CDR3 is TGTGCCAGCAGTGCGGGACTTAACACCGGGGAGCTGTTTTTT.

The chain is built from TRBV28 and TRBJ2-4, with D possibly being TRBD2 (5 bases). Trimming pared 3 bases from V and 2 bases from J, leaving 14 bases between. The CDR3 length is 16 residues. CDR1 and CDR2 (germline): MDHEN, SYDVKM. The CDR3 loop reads CASSLPVSVSKNIQYF. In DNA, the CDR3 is TGTGCCAGCAGTTTGCCTGTTAGCGTCTCCAAAAACATTCAGTACTTC.

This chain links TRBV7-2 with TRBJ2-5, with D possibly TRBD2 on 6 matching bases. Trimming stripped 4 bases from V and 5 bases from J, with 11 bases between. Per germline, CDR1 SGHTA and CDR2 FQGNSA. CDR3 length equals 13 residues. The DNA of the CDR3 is TGTGCCAGCAGCTGGCGGGGACTCGAGACCCAGTACTTC. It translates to CASSWRGLETQYF.

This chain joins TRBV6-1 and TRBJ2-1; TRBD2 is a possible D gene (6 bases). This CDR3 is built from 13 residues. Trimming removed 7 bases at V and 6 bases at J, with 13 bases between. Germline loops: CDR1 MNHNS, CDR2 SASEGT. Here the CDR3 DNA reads TGTGCCAGCACCCGGGAGCCTCCCAATGAGCAGTTCTTC. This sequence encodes CASTREPPNEQFF.

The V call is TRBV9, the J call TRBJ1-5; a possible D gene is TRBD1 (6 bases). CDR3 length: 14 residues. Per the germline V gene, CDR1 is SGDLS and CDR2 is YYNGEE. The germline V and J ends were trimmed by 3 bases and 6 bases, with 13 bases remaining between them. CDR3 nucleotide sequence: TGTGCCAGCAGCGAGGGGGGGCCCGGTCAGCCCCAGCATTTT. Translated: CASSEGGPGQPQHF.

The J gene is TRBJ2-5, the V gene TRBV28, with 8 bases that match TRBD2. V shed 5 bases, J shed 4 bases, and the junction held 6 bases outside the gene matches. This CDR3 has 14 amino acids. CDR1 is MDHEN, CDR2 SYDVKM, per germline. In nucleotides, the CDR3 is TGTGCCAGCAGTCTGTCGGGAGGGCTAGAGACCCAGTACTTC. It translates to CASSLSGGLETQYF.

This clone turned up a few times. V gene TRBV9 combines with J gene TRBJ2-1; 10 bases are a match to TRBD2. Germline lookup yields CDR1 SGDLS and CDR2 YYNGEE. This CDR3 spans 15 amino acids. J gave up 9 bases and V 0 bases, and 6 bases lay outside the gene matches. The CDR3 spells CASSVGPSGRGEQFF. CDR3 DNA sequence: TGTGCCAGCAGCGTAGGTCCTAGCGGGAGAGGTGAGCAGTTCTTC.

CDR3 amino acids: CASSRLPGQGGREKLFF. The CDR3, as DNA: TGCGCCAGCAGCCGCCTACCCGGACAGGGAGGGCGAGAAAAACTGTTTTTT. The J gene is TRBJ1-4, the V gene TRBV4-1, with 8 bases fitting TRBD1. The germline V gene has CDR1 MGHRA and CDR2 YSYEKL. Germline trimming cut 4 bases from V and 8 bases from J; bases unmatched to any gene: 15. The CDR3 loop spans 17 amino acids.

The CDR3 DNA is TGTGCCAGCAGTTATCCCACCGGACTAGCGGACCTAGACAATGAGCAGTTCTTC. Residues: CASSYPTGLADLDNEQFF. This chain joins TRBV6-8 and TRBJ2-1, with 10 bases identical to TRBD2. J lost 5 bases, V lost 3 bases, and 13 bases had no gene match. This CDR3 is 18 amino acids long. Germline CDR1 MNHGY, CDR2 SAAAGT.

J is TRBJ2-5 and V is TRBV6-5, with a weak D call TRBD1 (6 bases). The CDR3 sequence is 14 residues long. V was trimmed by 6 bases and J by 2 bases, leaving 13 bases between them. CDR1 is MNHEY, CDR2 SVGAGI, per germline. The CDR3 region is CASRPGTLQETQYF. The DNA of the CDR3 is TGTGCCAGCAGACCCGGGACACTACAAGAGACCCAGTACTTC.

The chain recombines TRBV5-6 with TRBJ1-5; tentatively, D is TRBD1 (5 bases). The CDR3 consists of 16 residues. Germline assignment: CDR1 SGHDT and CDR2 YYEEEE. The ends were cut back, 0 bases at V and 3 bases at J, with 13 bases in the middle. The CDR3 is CASSLGPGKVNQPQHF. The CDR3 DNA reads TGTGCCAGCAGCTTGGGACCAGGGAAGGTCAATCAGCCCCAGCATTTT.